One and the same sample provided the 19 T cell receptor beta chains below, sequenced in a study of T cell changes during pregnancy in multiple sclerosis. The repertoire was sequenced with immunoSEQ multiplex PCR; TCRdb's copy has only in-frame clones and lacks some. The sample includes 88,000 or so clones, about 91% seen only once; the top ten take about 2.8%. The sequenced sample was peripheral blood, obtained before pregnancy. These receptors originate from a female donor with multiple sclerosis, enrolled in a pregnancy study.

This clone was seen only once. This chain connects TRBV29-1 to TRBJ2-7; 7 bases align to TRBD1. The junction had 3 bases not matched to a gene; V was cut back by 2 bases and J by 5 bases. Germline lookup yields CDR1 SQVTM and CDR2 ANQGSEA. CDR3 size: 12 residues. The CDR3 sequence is CSVERGHNEQYF. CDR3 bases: TGCAGCGTTGAAAGGGGGCACAACGAGCAGTACTTC.

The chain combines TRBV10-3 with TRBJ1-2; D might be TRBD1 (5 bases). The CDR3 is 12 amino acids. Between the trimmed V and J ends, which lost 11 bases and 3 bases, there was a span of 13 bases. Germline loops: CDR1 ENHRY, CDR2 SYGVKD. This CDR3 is CALRRGDYGYTF. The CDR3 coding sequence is TGTGCCCTCCGGAGGGGAGACTATGGCTACACCTTC.

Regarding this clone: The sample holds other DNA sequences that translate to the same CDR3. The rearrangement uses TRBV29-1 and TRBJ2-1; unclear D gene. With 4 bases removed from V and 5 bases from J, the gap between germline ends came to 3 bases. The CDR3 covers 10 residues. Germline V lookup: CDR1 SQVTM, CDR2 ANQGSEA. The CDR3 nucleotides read TGCAGCGTTGCTAACAATGAGCAGTTCTTC. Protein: CSVANNEQFF.

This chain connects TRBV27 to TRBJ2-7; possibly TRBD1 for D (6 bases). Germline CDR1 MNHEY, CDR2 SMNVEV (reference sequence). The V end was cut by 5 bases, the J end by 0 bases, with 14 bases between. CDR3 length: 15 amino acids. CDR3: CASSPTGRSSYEQYF. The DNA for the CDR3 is TGTGCCAGCAGTCCGACAGGCCGAAGCTCCTACGAGCAGTACTTC.

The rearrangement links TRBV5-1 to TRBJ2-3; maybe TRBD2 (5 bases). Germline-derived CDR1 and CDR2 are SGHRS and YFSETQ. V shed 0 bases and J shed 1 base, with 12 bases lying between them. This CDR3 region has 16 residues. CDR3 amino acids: CASSLGETRGTDTQYF. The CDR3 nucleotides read TGCGCCAGCAGCTTGGGGGAGACCCGGGGCACAGATACGCAGTATTTT.

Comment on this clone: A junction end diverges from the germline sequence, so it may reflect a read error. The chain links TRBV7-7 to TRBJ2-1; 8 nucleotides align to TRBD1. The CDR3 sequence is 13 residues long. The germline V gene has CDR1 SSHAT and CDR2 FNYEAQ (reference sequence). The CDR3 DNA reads TGTGCTAGCAGCATAAGGACAGGGAATGAGCAGTTCTTC. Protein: CASSIRTGNEQFF.

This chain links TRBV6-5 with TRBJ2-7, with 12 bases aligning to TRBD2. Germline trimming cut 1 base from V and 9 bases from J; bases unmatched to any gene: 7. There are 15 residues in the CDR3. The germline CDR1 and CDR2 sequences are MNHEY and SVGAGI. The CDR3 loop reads CASSYYQTSGSSQYF. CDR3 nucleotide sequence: TGTGCCAGCAGTTACTACCAGACTAGCGGGAGTTCGCAGTACTTC.

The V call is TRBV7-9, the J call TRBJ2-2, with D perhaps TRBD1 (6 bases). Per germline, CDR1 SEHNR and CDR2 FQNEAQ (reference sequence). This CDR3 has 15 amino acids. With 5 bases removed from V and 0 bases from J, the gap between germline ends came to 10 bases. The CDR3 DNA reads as TGTGCCAGCAGCCTATGGGGGCCGAACACCGGGGAGCTGTTTTTT. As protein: CASSLWGPNTGELFF.

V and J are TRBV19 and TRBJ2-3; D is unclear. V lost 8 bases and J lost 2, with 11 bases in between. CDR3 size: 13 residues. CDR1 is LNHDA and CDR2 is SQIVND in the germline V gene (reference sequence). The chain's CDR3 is CASSSLFTDTQYF. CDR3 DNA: TGTGCCAGTTCTTCACTCTTCACAGATACGCAGTATTTT.

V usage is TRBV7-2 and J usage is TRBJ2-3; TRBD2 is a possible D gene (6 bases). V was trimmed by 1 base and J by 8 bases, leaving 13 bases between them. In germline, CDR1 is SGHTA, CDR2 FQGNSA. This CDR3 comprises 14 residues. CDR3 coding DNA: TGTGCCAGCAGCTTAGAGATAGCGGTGCCTACGCAGTATTTT. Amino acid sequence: CASSLEIAVPTQYF.

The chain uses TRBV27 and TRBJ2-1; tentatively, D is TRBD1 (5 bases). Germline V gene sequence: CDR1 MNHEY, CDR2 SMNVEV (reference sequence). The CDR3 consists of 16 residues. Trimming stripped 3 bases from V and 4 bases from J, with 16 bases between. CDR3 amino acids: CASSLYQGLFYNEQFF. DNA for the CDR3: TGTGCCAGCAGTTTGTACCAGGGTTTGTTTTACAATGAGCAGTTCTTC.

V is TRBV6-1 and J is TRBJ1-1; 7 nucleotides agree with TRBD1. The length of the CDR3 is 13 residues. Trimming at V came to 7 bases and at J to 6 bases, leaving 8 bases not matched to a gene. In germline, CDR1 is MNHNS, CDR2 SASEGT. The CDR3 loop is CASKTGSNSEAFF. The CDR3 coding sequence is TGTGCCAGCAAGACAGGGTCAAACTCTGAAGCTTTCTTT.

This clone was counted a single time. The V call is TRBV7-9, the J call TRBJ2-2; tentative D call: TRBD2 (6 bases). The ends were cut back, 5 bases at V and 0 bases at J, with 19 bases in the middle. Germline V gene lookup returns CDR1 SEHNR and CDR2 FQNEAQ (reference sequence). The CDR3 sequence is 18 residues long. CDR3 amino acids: CASSPVPMGGTNTGELFF. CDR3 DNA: TGTGCCAGCAGCCCCGTTCCGATGGGGGGAACGAACACCGGGGAGCTGTTTTTT. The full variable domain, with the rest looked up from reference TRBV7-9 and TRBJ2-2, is DTGVSQNPRHKITKRGQNVTFRCDPISEHNRLYWYRQTLGQGPEFLTYFQNEAQLEKSRLLSDRFSAERPKGSFSTLEIQRTEQGDSAMYLCASSPVPMGGTNTGELFFGEGSRLTVL.

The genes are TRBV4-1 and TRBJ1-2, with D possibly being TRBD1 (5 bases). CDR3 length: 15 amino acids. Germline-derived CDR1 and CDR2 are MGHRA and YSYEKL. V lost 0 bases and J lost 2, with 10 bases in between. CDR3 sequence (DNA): TGCGCCAGCAGCCAAGAGGGCGGACAAAACTATGGCTACACCTTC. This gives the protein CASSQEGGQNYGYTF.

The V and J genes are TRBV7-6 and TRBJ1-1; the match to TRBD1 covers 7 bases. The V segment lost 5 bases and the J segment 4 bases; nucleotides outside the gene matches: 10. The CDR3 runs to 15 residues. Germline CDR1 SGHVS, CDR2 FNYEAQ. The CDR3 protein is CASSVRQGVSTEAFF. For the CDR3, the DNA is TGTGCCAGCAGCGTCAGACAGGGAGTCTCCACTGAAGCTTTCTTT.

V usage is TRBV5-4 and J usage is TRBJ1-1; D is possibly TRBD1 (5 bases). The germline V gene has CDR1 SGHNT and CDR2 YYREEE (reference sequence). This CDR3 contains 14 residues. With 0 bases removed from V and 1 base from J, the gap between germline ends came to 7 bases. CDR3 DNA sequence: TGTGCCAGCAGCTTGGCCGGGGGGAACACTGAAGCTTTCTTT. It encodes CASSLAGGNTEAFF.

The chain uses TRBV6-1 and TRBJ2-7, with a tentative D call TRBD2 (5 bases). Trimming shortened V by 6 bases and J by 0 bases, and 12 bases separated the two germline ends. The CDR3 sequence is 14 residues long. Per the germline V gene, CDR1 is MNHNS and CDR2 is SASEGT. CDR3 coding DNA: TGTGCCAGCAGCCCAGGACTGACCTCCTACGAGCAGTACTTC. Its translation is CASSPGLTSYEQYF.

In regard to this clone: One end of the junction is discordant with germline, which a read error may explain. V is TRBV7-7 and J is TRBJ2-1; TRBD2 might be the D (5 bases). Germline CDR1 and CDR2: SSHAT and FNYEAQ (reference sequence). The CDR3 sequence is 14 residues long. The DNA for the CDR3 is TGTGCTAGCAAAATATCCGAAAAAGCGGCTGAGCAGTTCTTC. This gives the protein CASKISEKAAEQFF.

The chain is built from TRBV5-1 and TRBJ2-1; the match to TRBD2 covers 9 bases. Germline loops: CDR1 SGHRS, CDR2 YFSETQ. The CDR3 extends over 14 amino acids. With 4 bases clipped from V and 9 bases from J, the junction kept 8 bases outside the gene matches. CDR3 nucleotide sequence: TGCGCCAGCAGCCCGTCCCAGACTAGCGGTGAGCAGTTCTTC. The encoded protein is CASSPSQTSGEQFF.